The 29 T cell receptor beta chains given below trace back to one sample, sequenced in a study of cytomegalovirus exposure and HLA in healthy donors. The PCR used 60 Vbeta and 13 Jbeta primers. Generated by immunoSEQ multiplex PCR, the TCRdb table keeps only in-frame clones and is missing some. The sample holds about 71,000 clones, 65% to 75% seen once. The sequencing sample was made of PBMCs. The source is a man aged 35 to 55 in good health and CMV-seropositive.

J is TRBJ2-1 and V is TRBV2; maybe TRBD2 (6 bases). This CDR3 has 14 amino acids. V was clipped by 10 bases and J by 7 bases, with 20 bases between them. Germline loops: CDR1 SNHLY, CDR2 FYNNEI. The CDR3 sequence is CATKGGFGSNEQFF. The CDR3 region has the DNA TGTGCCACCAAAGGAGGGTTCGGAAGTAATGAGCAGTTCTTC.

The chain uses TRBV28 and TRBJ1-2; weak D call: TRBD1 (5 bases). Trimming removed 2 bases from V and 8 bases from J, with 9 bases in between. The CDR3 spans 12 residues. Germline lookup yields CDR1 MDHEN and CDR2 SYDVKM. CDR3 residues: CASSLVQEGYTF. CDR3 DNA: TGTGCCAGCAGTTTAGTACAGGAAGGCTACACCTTC.

The V gene is TRBV7-9, the J gene TRBJ1-1, with D possibly TRBD1 on 6 matching bases. The germline V gene encodes CDR1 SEHNR and CDR2 FQNEAQ (reference sequence). This CDR3 has 15 residues. V lost 5 bases and J 1 base, leaving 14 bases between the germline ends. The CDR3 bases are TGTGCCAGCAGCAAACCACAGGGAAAGAACACTGAAGCTTTCTTT. Its protein is CASSKPQGKNTEAFF.

V gene TRBV5-5 combines with J gene TRBJ1-5, with a weak D call TRBD1 (6 bases). Germline V gene sequence: CDR1 SGHKS, CDR2 YYEKEE (reference sequence). The CDR3 is made up of 14 amino acids. V was shortened by 0 bases and J by 5 bases, with 9 bases between the two germline ends. Here the CDR3 reads CASSLVAGDQPQHF. The CDR3 nucleotides read TGTGCCAGCAGCTTGGTGGCAGGGGATCAGCCCCAGCATTTT. The whole variable domain, filled in from reference TRBV5-5 and TRBJ1-5, reads DAGVTQSPTHLIKTRGQQVTLRCSPISGHKSVSWYQQVLGQGPQFIFQYYEKEERGRGNFPDRFSARQFPNYSSELNVNALLLGDSALYLCASSLVAGDQPQHFGDGTRLSIL.

The chain carries TRBV4-1 and TRBJ1-2, with a possible D match to TRBD1 (6 bases). CDR1 and CDR2 (germline): MGHRA, YSYEKL. This CDR3 spans 16 amino acids. V was clipped by 1 base and J by 3 bases, with 15 bases between them. In DNA, the CDR3 is TGCGCCAGCAGCCAAGGGGGGGGCAGGACCTACTATGGCTACACCTTC. Translating gives CASSQGGGRTYYGYTF.

The J gene is TRBJ2-1, the V gene TRBV11-2, with D hard to call. The CDR3 spans 14 residues. The V and J ends lost 8 bases and 3 bases respectively, with 14 bases between them. Germline V gene sequence: CDR1 SGHAT, CDR2 FQNNGV. The CDR3 DNA follows: TGTGCCAGCTCCGGGTTGCGGAGCTACAATGAGCAGTTCTTC. Protein product: CASSGLRSYNEQFF.

This clone has just one count. The V call is TRBV7-9, the J call TRBJ2-2, with TRBD1 as a possible D gene (6 bases). The V end was cut by 3 bases, the J end by 2 bases, with 7 bases between. This CDR3 has 14 amino acids. CDR1 and CDR2 from the germline V gene are SEHNR and FQNEAQ (reference sequence). The CDR3 here is CASSLGQNTGELFF. The CDR3 nucleotides read TGTGCCAGCAGCTTGGGACAAAACACCGGGGAGCTGTTTTTT.

The chain uses TRBV9 and TRBJ2-1; D remains ambiguous. The CDR3 totals 14 residues. V was cut by 1 base and J by 1 base, with 6 bases left in between. CDR1 SGDLS and CDR2 YYNGEE come from the germline V gene. This chain's CDR3 is CASSVSLSYNEQFF. The CDR3 DNA sequence: TGTGCCAGCAGCGTATCCCTGTCCTACAATGAGCAGTTCTTC. Full variable domain (missing parts from reference TRBV9 and TRBJ2-1): DSGVTQTPKHLITATGQRVTLRCSPRSGDLSVYWYQQSLDQGLQFLIQYYNGEERAKGNILERFSAQQFPDLHSELNLSSLELGDSALYFCASSVSLSYNEQFFGPGTRLTVL.

The chain carries TRBV28 and TRBJ2-1, with 9 bases fitting TRBD2. The CDR3 extends over 12 amino acids. Germline trimming cut 3 bases from V and 11 bases from J; bases unmatched to any gene: 2. The germline V gene has CDR1 MDHEN and CDR2 SYDVKM. CDR3 sequence: CASSLTSGKQFF. The CDR3 DNA reads as TGTGCCAGCAGTTTGACTAGCGGTAAGCAGTTCTTC.

This clone has just a few counts. The CDR3 region has the DNA TGTGCCTGGAGTTCAGGGCCCTACGAGCAGTACTTC. Residues: CAWSSGPYEQYF. The chain links TRBV30 to TRBJ2-7; TRBD1 is a possible D gene (5 bases). Germline V gives CDR1 GTSNPN, CDR2 SVGIG (reference sequence). This CDR3 region has 12 residues. Trimming left V 2 bases short and J 2 bases short, with 7 bases between.

This clone was counted between two and nine times. The chain joins TRBV7-3 to TRBJ1-6; D uncertain. The CDR3 is 13 amino acids. Trimming removed 6 bases from V and 4 bases from J, with 7 bases in between. Germline V gene sequence: CDR1 SGHTA, CDR2 FQGTGA. The CDR3 protein is CASRREYNSPLHF. CDR3 bases: TGTGCCAGCAGGAGGGAGTATAATTCACCCCTCCACTTT.

This clone appeared a few times. This rearrangement joins TRBV6-5 to TRBJ2-7, with 8 bases fitting TRBD2. V lost 6 bases, J lost 0 bases, and 7 bases stayed unmatched. The CDR3 is 15 residues long. Germline assignment: CDR1 MNHEY and CDR2 SVGAGI. The CDR3 DNA follows: TGTGCCAGCAGGTTCCGGGGGGGGAGCTCCTACGAGCAGTACTTC. It translates to CASRFRGGSSYEQYF.

This clone appeared a few times. The chain carries TRBV30 and TRBJ1-5; D call uncertain. V was pared by 0 bases and J by 0 bases, with 6 bases between. Germline V gene lookup returns CDR1 GTSNPN and CDR2 SVGIG (reference sequence). The CDR3 totals 14 residues. CDR3 sequence: CAWSVSSSNQPQHF. CDR3 DNA sequence: TGTGCCTGGAGTGTATCCAGTAGCAATCAGCCCCAGCATTTT. The full variable domain, rest sourced from reference TRBV30 and TRBJ1-5, is SQTIHQWPATLVQPVGSPLSLECTVEGTSNPNLYWYRQAAGRGLQLLFYSVGIGQISSEVPQNLSASRPQDRQFILSSKKLLLSDSGFYLCAWSVSSSNQPQHFGDGTRLSIL.

The chain employs TRBV27 and TRBJ1-2, with 7 bases identical to TRBD1. The CDR3 spans 13 residues. Trimming took 6 bases from V and 7 from J; bases not matched to a gene: 8. The V gene's germline CDR1 is MNHEY and CDR2 SMNVEV (reference sequence). For the CDR3, the DNA is TGTGCCAGCAGCCCCGGGACAGCCACTGGCTACACCTTC. Amino acids: CASSPGTATGYTF.

The V and J genes are TRBV29-1 and TRBJ2-5; 15 bases match TRBD2. In germline, CDR1 is SQVTM, CDR2 ANQGSEA. The J segment lost 2 bases and the V segment lost 3 bases, leaving 4 bases of the junction unmatched. The CDR3 covers 16 residues. CDR3: CSVEGLAGGRQETQYF. CDR3 in DNA: TGCAGCGTTGAGGGACTAGCGGGAGGCCGACAAGAGACCCAGTACTTC.

CDR3 protein: CASSARGGNQPQHF. CDR3 bases: TGTGCCAGCAGTGCCAGGGGTGGCAATCAGCCCCAGCATTTT. The chain recombines TRBV6-1 with TRBJ1-5, with D possibly being TRBD1 (6 bases). The CDR3 contains 14 residues. With 4 bases removed from V and 2 bases from J, the gap between germline ends came to 9 bases. CDR1 is MNHNS and CDR2 is SASEGT in the germline V gene.

The chain joins TRBV18 to TRBJ1-6; 9 nucleotides align to TRBD1. With 6 bases clipped from V and 8 bases from J, the junction kept 2 bases outside the gene matches. CDR1 is KGHSH, CDR2 LQKENI, per germline. The CDR3 sequence is 13 residues long. CDR3 loop: CASSGQGDSPLHF. For the CDR3, the DNA is TGTGCCAGCTCGGGACAGGGTGATTCACCCCTCCACTTT.

The chain links TRBV7-2 to TRBJ2-3; 9 positions agree with TRBD2. This CDR3 is built from 18 residues. The V and J ends lost 7 bases and 5 bases, in that order; junction bases with no gene match: 19. Per the germline V gene, CDR1 is SGHTA and CDR2 is FQGNSA. The CDR3 here is CASISGRVAGVREDTQYF. CDR3 nucleotides: TGTGCCAGCATTTCAGGGAGGGTAGCGGGAGTTCGTGAAGATACGCAGTATTTT.

The chain joins TRBV10-3 to TRBJ2-3, with D possibly being TRBD2 (6 bases). V was pared by 10 bases and J by 2 bases, with 16 bases between. The CDR3 sequence is 14 residues long. Germline V lookup: CDR1 ENHRY, CDR2 SYGVKD. In nucleotides, the CDR3 is TGTGCCACCCAACGGGACTCGAACACAGATACGCAGTATTTT. This sequence encodes CATQRDSNTDTQYF.

The chain joins TRBV2 to TRBJ2-3; 8 bases align to TRBD2. Trimming removed 7 bases from V and 6 bases from J; junction bases left unmatched: 6. This CDR3 has 13 amino acids. Germline CDR1 reads SNHLY; CDR2 reads FYNNEI. CDR3 DNA sequence: TGTGCCAGCAAGGCGGGGGGAGGGGATACGCAGTATTTT. Its protein product is CASKAGGGDTQYF.

This clone is a singleton in its sample. The rearrangement joins TRBV9 to TRBJ2-2; possibly TRBD2 for D (5 bases). In germline, CDR1 is SGDLS, CDR2 YYNGEE. V was shortened by 0 bases and J by 8 bases, with 11 bases between the two germline ends. This CDR3 contains 14 residues. CDR3 loop: CASSVVAGAGELFF. CDR3 DNA sequence: TGTGCCAGCAGCGTAGTGGCGGGCGCGGGGGAGCTGTTTTTT. Filled out from reference TRBV9 and TRBJ2-2, the complete variable domain reads DSGVTQTPKHLITATGQRVTLRCSPRSGDLSVYWYQQSLDQGLQFLIQYYNGEERAKGNILERFSAQQFPDLHSELNLSSLELGDSALYFCASSVVAGAGELFFGEGSRLTVL.

The V call is TRBV5-8, the J call TRBJ1-2; 8 bases line up with TRBD1. The CDR3 contains 12 residues. The germline V gene has CDR1 SGHTS and CDR2 YDEGEE. Trimming removed 3 bases from V and 8 bases from J; junction bases left unmatched: 3. This CDR3 reads CASSWTGRGYTF. The CDR3 DNA reads TGTGCCAGCAGCTGGACAGGGCGAGGCTACACCTTC. Together with reference TRBV5-8 and TRBJ1-2, the CDR3 gives the full variable domain: EAGVTQSPTHLIKTRGQQATLRCSPISGHTSVYWYQQALGLGLQFLLWYDEGEERNRGNFPPRFSGRQFPNYSSELNVNALELEDSALYLCASSWTGRGYTFGSGTRLTVV.

The chain uses TRBV7-8 and TRBJ1-6; possible D gene TRBD1, 5 bases. Trimming left V 2 bases short and J 9 bases short, with 11 bases between. Germline CDR1 and CDR2: SGHVS and FQNEAQ. This CDR3 has 14 residues. CDR3 DNA sequence: TGTGCCAGCAGCTTACTACAGGTTATTTCACCCCTCCACTTT. This gives the protein CASSLLQVISPLHF.

The genes are TRBV5-6 and TRBJ1-1; D gene uncertain. CDR3 length equals 13 residues. V lost 5 bases and J lost 2, with 10 bases in between. In germline, CDR1 is SGHDT, CDR2 YYEEEE. The CDR3 is CASSSNRNTEAFF. Written as DNA, the CDR3 is TGTGCCAGCAGTTCCAACAGAAACACTGAAGCTTTCTTT.

The gene calls are TRBV9 and TRBJ1-1; TRBD1 might be the D (6 bases). Germline V gene data show CDR1 as SGDLS and CDR2 as YYNGEE. V was clipped by 4 bases and J by 3 bases, with 10 bases between them. The CDR3 has 13 residues. CDR3 sequence (DNA): TGTGCCAGCAGCTTCGGACAGTACACTGAAGCTTTCTTT. This translates into CASSFGQYTEAFF.

The V gene is TRBV5-6, the J gene TRBJ1-2, with unresolved D. Trimming shortened V by 0 bases and J by 6 bases, and 6 bases separated the two germline ends. The CDR3 length is 12 residues. CDR1 is SGHDT and CDR2 is YYEEEE in the germline V gene. CDR3 loop: CASSLAGDGYTF. DNA for the CDR3: TGTGCCAGCAGCTTGGCGGGAGATGGCTACACCTTC.

This chain joins TRBV5-1 and TRBJ2-2; D perhaps matches TRBD1 (6 bases). Germline V gene lookup returns CDR1 SGHRS and CDR2 YFSETQ. The CDR3 extends over 15 amino acids. Trimming stripped 1 base from V and 1 base from J, with 8 bases between. CDR3 loop: CASSLLGQNTGELFF. DNA for the CDR3: TGCGCCAGCAGCTTGCTGGGACAGAACACCGGGGAGCTGTTTTTT.

Only a few counts were recorded for this clone. The V and J genes are TRBV6-4 and TRBJ2-3; TRBD2 matches at 8 bases. Germline values: CDR1 MRHNA, CDR2 SNTAGT. Trimming cost V 7 bases and J 4 bases; bases outside gene matches: 7. The CDR3 spans 14 residues. CDR3 amino acids: CASTLTGGPDTQYF. The CDR3 DNA reads as TGTGCCAGCACTTTGACGGGAGGGCCAGATACGCAGTATTTT.

Sample share makes this clone medium-sized. The chain is built from TRBV5-4 and TRBJ2-5, with D possibly TRBD1 on 5 matching bases. Germline loops: CDR1 SGHNT, CDR2 YYREEE (reference sequence). Trimming shortened V by 4 bases and J by 2 bases, and 9 bases separated the two germline ends. The CDR3 has 13 amino acids. CDR3 loop: CASSTTGQETQYF. The CDR3 DNA reads as TGTGCCAGCAGCACAACAGGACAAGAGACCCAGTACTTC.